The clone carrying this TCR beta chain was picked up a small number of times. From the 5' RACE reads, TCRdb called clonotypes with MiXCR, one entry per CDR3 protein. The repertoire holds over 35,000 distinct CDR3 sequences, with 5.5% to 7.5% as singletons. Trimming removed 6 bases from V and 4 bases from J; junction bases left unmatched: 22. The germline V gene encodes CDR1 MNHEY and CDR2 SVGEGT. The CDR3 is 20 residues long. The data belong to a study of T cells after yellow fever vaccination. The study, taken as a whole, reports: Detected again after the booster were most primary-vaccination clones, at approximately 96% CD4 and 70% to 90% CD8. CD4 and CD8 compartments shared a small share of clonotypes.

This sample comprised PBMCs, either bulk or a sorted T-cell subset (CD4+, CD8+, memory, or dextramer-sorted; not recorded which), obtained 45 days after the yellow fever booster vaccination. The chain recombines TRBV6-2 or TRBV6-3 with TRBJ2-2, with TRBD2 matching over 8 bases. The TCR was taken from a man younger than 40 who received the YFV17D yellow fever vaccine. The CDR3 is CASRSLQFSSGTRGTGELFF. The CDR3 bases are TGTGCCAGCAGATCACTTCAATTTTCGTCCGGGACTAGAGGCACCGGGGAGCTGTTTTTT.